This paragraph reports one TCR beta chain. This clone has a handful of counts. Which antigen it targets is not known. Within one base of it there is no much larger clone, and no base qualities were kept. Each collaborating institution followed its own protocols to collect whole blood in K2EDTA tubes. For TCRbeta analysis, collaborators shipped samples as frozen whole blood, isolated PBMCs, or DNA extracted from either of those sample types. Trimming at the junction amounts to 0 bases on V and 1 base on J, and the germline ends lie 14 bases apart. Counted from cysteine to phenylalanine, this CDR3 has 17 amino acids. Only the CDR3 DNA stays, 51 bases, in frame from base 1. Sequences KGHDR (CDR1) and SFDVKD (CDR2) are obtained from the germline V gene. TCRbeta CDR3 regions were amplified from genomic DNA using the immunoSEQ Assay, a bias-controlled multiplex PCR. Per the source publication's procedure: The number of nucleated cells in each sample was estimated from the amplification of reference gene primers within the assay. To quantify the absolute abundance of each unique TCRbeta CDR3 rearrangement, sequence reads were collapsed and filtered. For each sample, productive Simpson clonality was calculated as the square root of Simpson's diversity index across productive rearrangements. In TCRdb, the immuneACCESS table is reduced to in-frame sequences with V and J assigned. These tables do not hold every clone; where another copy was compared, an unresolved V gene accounts for under half, and the others remain unexplained. The V and J calls and clone size were taken over from that table, and D and trimming were inferred from the DNA. The sample data list nearly 200,000 clones, and 86% of these were observed just once. The ten largest clones represent 0.7% to 0.95% of the sample.

This specimen belongs to a study of blood T cell repertoires in COVID-19 (dated by TCRdb to about 2020). About the study as a whole: The collaborator samples originated in the United States, Italy and Spain and spanned the acute and convalescent phases of COVID-19. The prospective study material was composed of cDNA or gDNA derived from T cells, B-cell-depleted T cells, or PBMCs. Subjects who had been exposed to COVID-19, were actively infected with it, or had recovered from it provided the deeply sampled blood TCRbeta repertoires that made up the dataset. A freely available public database, intended as a resource for researchers studying the immune response to SARS-CoV-2, is where the repertoires were released. Samples were obtained from the ongoing ImmuneRACE study (first 160 participants) and from over a thousand subjects provided by 6 global collaborators. Nearly every sample came with metadata listing a de-identified subject ID, COVID-19 status, age in years and sex. Where available, HLA class I and class II types were taken from metadata supplied by the sample provider and were not determined by assay-based typing. Overall results and qualifications from the work: Clinical and demographic metadata were provided uncurated, with the amount varying by source and participant.

The TCR originated in a woman aged 70-85 years with acute or convalescent COVID-19. The sequenced sample consisted of peripheral blood. This chain joins TRBV24-1 to TRBJ2-5; TRBD1 could be the D gene, as 6 bases match. The CDR3 region: CATSDLPPGAVQETQYF. The DNA sequence follows: TGTGCCACCAGTGATTTGCCCCCAGGGGCCGTCCAAGAGACCCAGTACTTC.